This TCR beta chain was sequenced in a study of radiation and T cells in renal cell carcinoma. Overall study context: Nephrectomy followed 15 Gy stereotactic body radiation by 4 weeks.

Time point here: blood 2 weeks post-SBRT. As for treatment: 15 Gy SBRT to primary tumor, nephrectomy 4 weeks later. TCRdb's table, derived via immunoSEQ multiplex PCR, lists solely in-frame clones and lacks some. Of around 80,000 clones in the sample, about four fifths were seen once. Germline CDR1 LGHNA, CDR2 YNFKEQ. The V gene end was trimmed by 5 bases and the J gene end by 10 bases; junction bases not matched to a gene: 8. The CDR3 runs to 14 residues. Sequencing used blood, obtained from a patient whose treatment included radiotherapy and nephrectomy. The chain carries TRBV4-2 and TRBJ2-1; 10 bases match TRBD2. The TCR comes from a man aged 60-69 years with renal cell carcinoma. CDR3 region: CASSSLLAGEEQFF. Here the CDR3 DNA reads TGTGCCAGCAGCTCCCTTCTAGCGGGAGAAGAGCAGTTCTTC.